These 7 T cell receptor beta chains originate from one sample sequenced in a study of Graves' ophthalmopathy and Graves' hyperthyroidism. Researchers took RNA transcripts and amplified TCR beta CDR3 regions from them. HTBI primers were employed in first-round RT-PCR, then a second-round multiplex PCR followed. One entry per CDR3 protein, called by TCRdb with MiXCR from the multiplex PCR reads. This table holds under 200,000 distinct CDR3 sequences, over 35% found once. The material sequenced was peripheral blood. All receptors come from a woman aged 40-49 years with Graves' ophthalmopathy.

This clonotype was recorded a few times. The rearrangement uses TRBV28 and TRBJ1-2; 10 nucleotides line up with TRBD1. Germline trimming cut 7 bases from V and 1 base from J; bases unmatched to any gene: 9. Germline V CDR1 and CDR2: MDHEN, SYDVKM. This CDR3 has 16 residues. The CDR3 loop is CASIPGQGVINYGYTF. CDR3 sequence (DNA): TGTGCCAGCATCCCCGGACAGGGGGTCATTAACTATGGCTACACCTTC.

This clonotype was counted many times. The rearrangement uses TRBV7-2 and TRBJ1-5; D is perhaps TRBD1 (5 bases). This CDR3 is built from 16 residues. From germline, CDR1 is SGHTA and CDR2 FQGNSA. Trimming pared 0 bases from V and 0 bases from J, leaving 9 bases between. CDR3 sequence (DNA): TGTGCCAGCAGCTTAGCCCAGGGTTATAGCAATCAGCCCCAGCATTTT. It is translated as CASSLAQGYSNQPQHF.

Ten or more counts support this clonotype. The V gene is TRBV30, the J gene TRBJ1-1; TRBD1 is a possible D gene (5 bases). The V gene's germline CDR1 is GTSNPN and CDR2 SVGIG (reference sequence). The CDR3 is 12 residues long. V lost 0 bases to trimming and J lost 11 bases, with 13 bases between them. Written as DNA, the CDR3 is TGTGCCTGGAGTGTACGACGCGGGGCCGCTTTCTTT. It specifies CAWSVRRGAAFF.

This clonotype has a handful of counts. It may be a read error: a sequence one base away is much more abundant. This rearrangement joins TRBV5-1 to TRBJ2-7, with D perhaps matching TRBD2 (7 bases). CDR1 and CDR2 (germline): SGHRS, YFSETQ. This CDR3 contains 15 residues. Deletions cut 0 bases from V and 3 bases from J, with 13 bases between. The CDR3 reads CASSLGGGDRYEQYF. CDR3 nucleotides: TGCGCCAGCAGCTTGGGGGGGGGCGACCGCTACGAGCAGTACTTC.

This clonotype was found once. The chain links TRBV19 to TRBJ2-7, with a tentative D call TRBD1 (5 bases). The CDR3 is 14 amino acids. The V gene lost 2 bases and the J gene lost 4 bases, with 12 bases spanning the gap. CDR1 is LNHDA, CDR2 SQIVND, per germline (reference sequence). The CDR3 DNA follows: TGTGCCAGTAGTATAAGAGCAGGGTGGTACGAGCAGTACTTC. As protein: CASSIRAGWYEQYF. The full variable domain, its missing parts supplied by reference TRBV19 and TRBJ2-7, is DGGITQSPKYLFRKEGQNVTLSCEQNLNHDAMYWYRQDPGQGLRLIYYSQIVNDFQKGDIAEGYSVSREKKESFPLTVTSAQKNPTAFYLCASSIRAGWYEQYFGPGTRLTVT.

Ten or more counts support this clonotype. The chain has TRBV3-1 and TRBJ1-1; TRBD1 might be the D (6 bases). V lost 4 bases, J lost 4 bases, and 13 bases lay in between. CDR1 LGHDT and CDR2 YNNKEL come from the germline V gene (reference sequence). The CDR3 is made up of 14 amino acids. This CDR3 reads CASSRSGGGTEAFF. DNA for the CDR3: TGTGCCAGCAGCCGATCTGGAGGGGGCACTGAAGCTTTCTTT.

V usage is TRBV6-5 and J usage is TRBJ1-2, with 8 bases matching TRBD1. This CDR3 has 16 residues. The germline gives CDR1 MNHEY, CDR2 SVGAGI. The junction had 8 bases not matched to a gene; V was cut back by 0 bases and J by 5 bases. In DNA, the CDR3 is TGTGCCAGCAGTTACTCCCAGGGGGCGTCGGTTTATGGCTACACCTTC. This gives the protein CASSYSQGASVYGYTF.